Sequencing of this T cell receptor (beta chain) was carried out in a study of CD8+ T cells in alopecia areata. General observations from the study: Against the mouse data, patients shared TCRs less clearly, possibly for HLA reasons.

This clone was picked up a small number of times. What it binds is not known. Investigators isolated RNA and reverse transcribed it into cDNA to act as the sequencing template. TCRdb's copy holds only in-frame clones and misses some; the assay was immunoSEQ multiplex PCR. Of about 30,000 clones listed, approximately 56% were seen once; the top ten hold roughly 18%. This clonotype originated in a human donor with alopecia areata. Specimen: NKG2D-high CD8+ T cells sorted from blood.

The DNA of the CDR3 is TGTGCCAGTAGTTGGCAGGGGGGTGAAGAGCAGTACTTC. Its protein product is CASSWQGGEEQYF. This chain uses TRBV19 with TRBJ2-7; possible D gene TRBD1, 7 bases. Between the trimmed V and J ends, which lost 5 bases and 7 bases, there was a span of 15 bases. CDR1 and CDR2 from the germline V gene are LNHDA and SQIVND (reference sequence). The CDR3 extends over 13 amino acids.